These 7 T cell receptor beta chains originate from one sample sequenced in a study of blood T cells in healthy people across ages. The use of a sample-barcoded 5' primer and a J-beta primer mix characterized a second PCR of about 7 to 12 cycles. Each CDR3 protein is one row after TCRdb ran MiXCR on the 5' RACE reads. Seen here are 600,000 or so distinct CDR3 sequences, less than 60% observed once, and the top ten hold around 23%. Sequences were obtained from blood. Receptor source: an elderly man in good health.

The rearrangement links TRBV28 to TRBJ2-1, with TRBD2 identical over 9 bases. Per the germline V gene, CDR1 is MDHEN and CDR2 is SYDVKM. J was trimmed by 8 bases and V by 3 bases; bases with no gene match: 8. The CDR3 sequence is 15 residues long. The CDR3, as DNA: TGTGCCAGCAGTTTGCCGGCTAGCGGGGTCGATGAGCAGTTCTTC. It codes for CASSLPASGVDEQFF.

The V gene is TRBV7-2, the J gene TRBJ1-2; D gene unclear. CDR3 length: 14 amino acids. The germline V gene encodes CDR1 SGHTA and CDR2 FQGNSA. V was clipped by 5 bases and J by 2 bases, with 12 bases between them. DNA of the CDR3: TGTGCCAGCAGCCCTAGCTCGGGGAACTATGGCTACACCTTC. This gives the protein CASSPSSGNYGYTF.

The chain couples TRBV5-1 to TRBJ2-7, with TRBD2 matching 7 bases. The J segment lost 4 bases and the V segment lost 0 bases, leaving 13 bases of the junction unmatched. Looked up from germline, CDR1 is SGHRS and CDR2 is YFSETQ. The CDR3 totals 17 residues. The CDR3 here is CASSLGLALTHRYEQYF. CDR3 DNA: TGCGCCAGCAGCTTGGGACTAGCCCTAACCCACCGATACGAGCAGTACTTC.

This chain joins TRBV7-9 and TRBJ1-4; unclear D gene. Trimming pared 5 bases from V and 0 bases from J, leaving 13 bases between. Looked up from germline, CDR1 is SEHNR and CDR2 is FQNEAQ (reference sequence). The CDR3 is 16 amino acids. The CDR3 DNA reads TGTGCCAGCAGCCCTAGCCGGGCTGCAACTAATGAAAAACTGTTTTTT. Translation: CASSPSRAATNEKLFF.

Comments on this clonotype: A much bigger clone sits one base away, suggesting this may be a read error. This chain joins TRBV10-3 and TRBJ2-4; tentatively, D is TRBD2 (6 bases). TRBJ2-7 explains the end of the DNA better; the J call may be wrong. CDR1 is ENHRY and CDR2 is SYGVKD in the germline V gene. The CDR3 is 14 residues long. The CDR3 nucleotides are TGTGCCATCGGTGAGGCGGGACCCACCTACGAGCAGTACTTC. This encodes CAIGEAGPTYEQYF.

This clonotype appeared a few times. The chain is built from TRBV12-3 or TRBV12-4 and TRBJ2-1; 13 nucleotides agree with TRBD2. The length of the CDR3 is 14 residues. V shed 6 bases, J shed 12 bases, and the junction held 8 bases outside the gene matches. This CDR3 reads CASSLGLAGKGQFF. For the CDR3, the DNA is TGTGCCAGCAGCCTGGGACTAGCGGGAAAAGGGCAGTTCTTC.

In this sample, this clonotype turned up a few times. The rearrangement links TRBV7-9 to TRBJ2-3; D unclear. Trimming cost V 5 bases and J 4 bases, with 13 bases left between them. CDR1 is SEHNR and CDR2 is FQNEAQ in the germline V gene (reference sequence). CDR3 length: 14 residues. CDR3 in DNA: TGTGCCAGCAGCAACCCGGGCATGCCAGATACGCAGTATTTT. Residues: CASSNPGMPDTQYF.